This is a list of T cell receptor beta chains from one sample in a study of a mutant IDH1 vaccine in newly diagnosed glioma. These receptors have no known antigen. TCRdb's copy holds only in-frame clones and misses some; the assay was immunoSEQ multiplex PCR. Among about 56,000 clones, about 80% were seen once, and the ten largest hold less than 6.5%. The material was PBMCs, obtained from a glioma patient whose treatment included an IDH1 peptide vaccine. The source is a man aged 50 to 60 with glioma. CDR3s include the opening cysteine and the closing phenylalanine or tryptophan. Fields, in order: clone size, J gene, D gene, V gene, CDR3 DNA, CDR3 protein. The D gene is left open where the match is weak. The size of a clone is reported for some rows only, either as once, few or many, or as a class for expanded clones.

clone size: NA; J gene: TRBJ2-5; D gene: NA; V gene: TRBV7-2; CDR3 DNA: TGTGCCAGCAGCTCCCGGCCCTCTGAGGGGGAGACCCAGTACTTC; CDR3 protein: CASSSRPSEGETQYF
clone size: NA; J gene: TRBJ1-2; D gene: NA; V gene: TRBV7-9; CDR3 DNA: TGTGCCAGCAGCTTAGCAGAGGGTTTGGGAGACTATGGCTACACCTTC; CDR3 protein: CASSLAEGLGDYGYTF
clone size: NA; J gene: TRBJ1-6; D gene: TRBD1; V gene: TRBV2; CDR3 DNA: TGTGCCAGCAGTCGGGACAGGGATTCACCCCTCCACTTT; CDR3 protein: CASSRDRDSPLHF
clone size: NA; J gene: TRBJ1-2; D gene: NA; V gene: TRBV5-1; CDR3 DNA: TGCGCCAGCGCACTAGGGGCTGAGAGGGGCTACACCTTC; CDR3 protein: CASALGAERGYTF
clone size: few; J gene: TRBJ2-4; D gene: NA; V gene: TRBV6-1; CDR3 DNA: TGTGCCAGCAGTGAAACGGGTCAGGGAGGTTCCAAAAACATTCAGTACTTC; CDR3 protein: CASSETGQGGSKNIQYF
clone size: NA; J gene: TRBJ2-1; D gene: NA; V gene: TRBV19; CDR3 DNA: TGTGCCAGTAGTATAGGAGACAGCTTTTACAATGAGCAGTTCTTC; CDR3 protein: CASSIGDSFYNEQFF
clone size: NA; J gene: TRBJ1-1; D gene: TRBD1; V gene: TRBV4-1; CDR3 DNA: TGCGCCAGCAGCCAAGAAGATCCTAGGACAGGGGGCAGAACTGAAGCTTTCTTT; CDR3 protein: CASSQEDPRTGGRTEAFF
clone size: few; J gene: TRBJ1-2; D gene: NA; V gene: TRBV6-5; CDR3 DNA: TGTGCCAGCAGGAAACAGCCTCAGGGAGGCTACACCTTC; CDR3 protein: CASRKQPQGGYTF
clone size: NA; J gene: TRBJ1-4; D gene: NA; V gene: TRBV19; CDR3 DNA: TGTGCCAGTAGTACCTCGCCAGGGAATGAAAAACTGTTTTTT; CDR3 protein: CASSTSPGNEKLFF
clone size: NA; J gene: TRBJ2-1; D gene: TRBD2; V gene: TRBV9; CDR3 DNA: TGTGCCAGCAGCGTATACGGGAGGAATGAGCAGTTCTTC; CDR3 protein: CASSVYGRNEQFF
clone size: NA; J gene: TRBJ1-2; D gene: NA; V gene: TRBV6-5; CDR3 DNA: TGTGCCAGCTCGACGGGACGCGGCTACACCTTC; CDR3 protein: CASSTGRGYTF
clone size: NA; J gene: TRBJ1-5; D gene: TRBD1; V gene: TRBV7-2; CDR3 DNA: TGTGCCAGCAGTCCTCGACAGGGGATGGTGGGGCCCCAGCATTTT; CDR3 protein: CASSPRQGMVGPQHF
clone size: NA; J gene: TRBJ1-4; D gene: NA; V gene: TRBV4-3; CDR3 DNA: TGCGCCAGCAGCCAAGATCGCCGTGAAAAACTGTTTTTT; CDR3 protein: CASSQDRREKLFF
clone size: NA; J gene: TRBJ2-7; D gene: NA; V gene: TRBV2; CDR3 DNA: TGTGCCAGCAGTGGACAGGCAGGAACTACTTACGAGCAGTACTTC; CDR3 protein: CASSGQAGTTYEQYF
clone size: NA; J gene: TRBJ2-7; D gene: TRBD1; V gene: TRBV25-1; CDR3 DNA: TGTGCCAGCAGTGAATCAGACAGGGCGGGGCAGTACTTC; CDR3 protein: CASSESDRAGQYF
clone size: NA; J gene: TRBJ1-4; D gene: NA; V gene: TRBV6-6; CDR3 DNA: TGTGCCAGCAACCCGGGAGAGCCCCAAAAACTGTTTTTT; CDR3 protein: CASNPGEPQKLFF
clone size: NA; J gene: TRBJ1-5; D gene: NA; V gene: TRBV27; CDR3 DNA: TGTGCCAGCAGTTTAGCCCGGGGTGGGCCCCAGCATTTT; CDR3 protein: CASSLARGGPQHF
clone size: NA; J gene: TRBJ1-1; D gene: NA; V gene: TRBV19; CDR3 DNA: TGTGCCAGTAGTCCCTCCGGGGTTGGTGAAGCTTTCTTT; CDR3 protein: CASSPSGVGEAFF
clone size: NA; J gene: TRBJ2-2; D gene: TRBD1; V gene: TRBV2; CDR3 DNA: TGTGCCAGCACCATAAGAGGGGGCGCGAACACCGGGGAGCTGTTTTTT; CDR3 protein: CASTIRGGANTGELFF
clone size: NA; J gene: TRBJ2-7; D gene: TRBD1; V gene: TRBV19; CDR3 DNA: TGTGCCAGTAGTAGGACCCGGGACAGGGGTTACGAGCAGTACTTC; CDR3 protein: CASSRTRDRGYEQYF